These T cell receptor beta chains were read from a single sample in a study of T cells in Graves' hyperthyroidism and ophthalmopathy. TCRdb processed the multiplex PCR reads anew with MiXCR; each CDR3 protein has one entry. The sample consists of around 190,000 distinct CDR3 sequences, around a sixth of them appearing once. The sample comprised blood. All receptors derive from a woman aged 45-59 years with Graves' hyperthyroidism. The CDR3 runs from the conserved cysteine through the conserved F or W. The order of the fields is J gene, clone size, V gene, D gene, CDR3 protein, CDR3 DNA. A D gene is named only where the DNA matches it firmly. A row's size may be missing; if present it is once, few, many or a size class.

TRBJ2-3,many,TRBV10-3,NA,CAISESIVGTDTQYF,TGTGCCATCAGTGAGTCTATAGTGGGCACAGATACGCAGTATTTT
TRBJ2-3,many,TRBV5-1,TRBD2,CASSPGGVAGALTDTQYF,TGCGCCAGCAGCCCGGGGGGAGTGGCGGGAGCTCTCACAGATACGCAGTATTTT
TRBJ2-5,NA,TRBV19,NA,CASSISGSETQYF,TGTGCCAGTAGTATTTCAGGCTCAGAGACCCAGTACTTC
TRBJ1-2,many,TRBV28,NA,CASSFAGPIYGYTF,TGTGCCAGCAGTTTTGCAGGCCCAATCTATGGCTACACCTTC
TRBJ2-1,many,TRBV6-8,TRBD2,CASSYRLGTNRGNEQFF,TGTGCCAGCAGTTACAGACTTGGGACTAATCGGGGCAATGAGCAGTTCTTC
TRBJ2-7,few,TRBV6-1,NA,CASRRTPYEQYF,TGTGCCAGCCGCCGGACTCCATACGAGCAGTACTTC
TRBJ1-5,many,TRBV12-3/TRBV12-4,NA,CASSFAVGQPQHF,TGTGCCAGCAGTTTTGCGGTTGGCCAGCCCCAGCATTTT
TRBJ1-1,many,TRBV9,NA,CASSVSGQWVNTEAFF,TGTGCCAGCAGCGTCAGCGGACAGTGGGTTAACACTGAAGCTTTCTTT
TRBJ1-2,NA,TRBV11-2,TRBD1,CASSSLQGLGGYTF,TGTGCCAGCAGCTCTCTACAGGGGTTGGGTGGCTACACCTTC
TRBJ1-1,NA,TRBV7-9,TRBD1,CASSLGIGQGATEAFF,TGTGCCAGCAGCTTAGGTATAGGACAGGGGGCCACTGAAGCTTTCTTT
TRBJ2-3,few,TRBV18,TRBD2,CASSPRAGLTDTQYF,TGTGCCAGCTCACCACGAGCGGGGCTCACAGATACGCAGTATTTT
TRBJ2-3,many,TRBV11-2,NA,CASSLPPVTDTQYF,TGTGCCAGCAGCTTACCGCCGGTCACAGATACGCAGTATTTT
TRBJ1-1,many,TRBV9,TRBD1,CASSVSDSGGTTEAFF,TGTGCCAGCAGCGTATCGGATTCAGGGGGAACCACTGAAGCTTTCTTT
TRBJ1-2,many,TRBV6-2/TRBV6-3,NA,CASSYGGRRLYGYTF,TGTGCCAGCAGTTACGGTGGCAGGAGGCTATATGGCTACACCTTC
TRBJ1-5,many,TRBV7-8,NA,CASSPNSVSNQPQHF,TGTGCCAGCAGCCCCAATTCGGTTTCTAATCAGCCCCAGCATTTT
TRBJ1-2,NA,TRBV7-9,TRBD1,CASSLAEGQGAYYGYTF,TGTGCCAGCAGCTTGGCCGAGGGGCAGGGGGCATATTATGGCTACACCTTC
TRBJ2-2,many,TRBV11-2,TRBD2,CASRGTSGVNTGELFF,TGTGCCAGCAGGGGTACTAGCGGGGTTAACACCGGGGAGCTGTTTTTT
TRBJ1-5,NA,TRBV10-3,NA,CAISEGSNQPQHF,TGTGCCATCAGTGAAGGTAGCAATCAGCCCCAGCATTTT